These 10 T cell receptor beta chains were all obtained from the same sample, sequenced in a study of cytomegalovirus exposure and HLA in healthy donors. Produced via immunoSEQ multiplex PCR; TCRdb's table is partial and in-frame only. The table lists about 88,000 clones, 95% to 97% of them singletons. Sequenced input: PBMCs. These receptors were collected from a man between 18 and 29 years old in good health and CMV-seronegative.

The chain recombines TRBV7-3 with TRBJ2-5, with TRBD1 matching 7 bases. The trim removed 5 bases at V and 1 base at J, leaving 1 base unmatched. The length of the CDR3 is 13 residues. CDR1 is SGHTA, CDR2 FQGTGA, per germline. The CDR3: CASSPGGQETQYF. DNA of the CDR3: TGTGCCAGCAGCCCAGGGGGCCAAGAGACCCAGTACTTC. Drawing the rest from reference TRBV7-3 and TRBJ2-5, the complete variable domain is GAGVSQTPSNKVTEKGKYVELRCDPISGHTALYWYRQSLGQGPEFLIYFQGTGAADDSGLPNDRFFAVRPEGSVSTLKIQRTERGDSAVYLCASSPGGQETQYFGPGTRLLVL.

This chain's CDR3 is CASSQDFGQGSKLGPQHF. In DNA form, the CDR3 reads TGCGCCAGCAGCCAAGATTTCGGTCAGGGAAGTAAACTGGGGCCCCAGCATTTT. The chain is built from TRBV4-1 and TRBJ1-5; maybe TRBD1 (5 bases). The V and J ends lost 0 bases and 9 bases respectively, with 24 bases between them. Germline V lookup: CDR1 MGHRA, CDR2 YSYEKL. There are 18 residues in the CDR3.

This clone was recorded once. This sequence joins TRBV14 and TRBJ2-7, with a weak D call TRBD2 (6 bases). The V gene's germline CDR1 is SGHDN and CDR2 FVKESK. The CDR3 is 15 residues long. Trimming removed 8 bases at V and 2 bases at J, with 19 bases between. This CDR3 reads CASENQGLLTYEQYF. The CDR3 DNA reads as TGTGCCAGCGAGAACCAGGGACTCCTTACCTACGAGCAGTACTTC.

The V gene is TRBV7-9, the J gene TRBJ2-7; TRBD1 might be the D (7 bases). The germline V gene has CDR1 SEHNR and CDR2 FQNEAQ (reference sequence). V was trimmed by 2 bases and J by 13 bases, leaving 15 bases between them. The CDR3 is made up of 12 amino acids. The CDR3 sequence is CASSLQGQDYYV. The CDR3 DNA reads as TGTGCCAGCAGCTTACAAGGACAGGACTATTACGTC.

CDR3 DNA sequence: TGTGCCAGCAGCACCGGGCACAGGGCCGGGGAGCTGTTTTTT. This translates into CASSTGHRAGELFF. The rearrangement joins TRBV7-9 to TRBJ2-2, with D maybe TRBD1 (6 bases). The length of the CDR3 is 14 residues. V was pared by 5 bases and J by 6 bases, with 13 bases between. Looked up from germline, CDR1 is SEHNR and CDR2 is FQNEAQ (reference sequence).

V gene TRBV5-1 combines with J gene TRBJ2-2; D perhaps matches TRBD2 (6 bases). Germline CDR1 SGHRS, CDR2 YFSETQ. Trimming removed 0 bases at V and 3 bases at J, with 6 bases between. The CDR3 consists of 14 residues. The CDR3: CASSLGLDTGELFF. The CDR3 nucleotides read TGCGCCAGCAGCTTGGGACTAGACACCGGGGAGCTGTTTTTT.

The genes are TRBV28 and TRBJ2-5, with a tentative D call TRBD1 (6 bases). The germline CDR1 and CDR2 sequences are MDHEN and SYDVKM. The CDR3 sequence is 15 residues long. V lost 6 bases, J lost 3 bases, and 17 bases lay in between. The CDR3 DNA is TGTGCCAGCAGCGAGGGTTGGGACACAGAAGAGACCCAGTACTTC. It translates to CASSEGWDTEETQYF.

The genes are TRBV5-4 and TRBJ2-3, with 13 positions matching TRBD2. Trimming took 4 bases from V and 4 from J; bases not matched to a gene: 6. The CDR3 runs to 16 residues. Germline CDR1 and CDR2: SGHNT and YYREEE (reference sequence). DNA for the CDR3: TGTGCCAGCAGCAAAGGACTAGCGGGAGAGGCAGATACGCAGTATTTT. This encodes CASSKGLAGEADTQYF.

This rearrangement joins TRBV28 to TRBJ1-2, with 9 nucleotides matching TRBD1. The V gene end was trimmed by 6 bases and the J gene end by 2 bases; junction bases not matched to a gene: 4. CDR1 is MDHEN and CDR2 is SYDVKM in the germline V gene. The CDR3 runs to 14 residues. CDR3 amino acids: CASRTGGRNYGYTF. The CDR3 bases are TGTGCCAGCAGGACAGGGGGGAGAAACTATGGCTACACCTTC.

The count of this clone is one. The V gene is TRBV7-3, the J gene TRBJ2-5; 13 bases are shared with TRBD2. The CDR3 has 17 residues. Germline lookup yields CDR1 SGHTA and CDR2 FQGTGA. V gave up 5 bases and J gave up 4 bases; unmatched junction bases: 10. In DNA form, the CDR3 reads TGTGCCAGCAGCGTCGGACTAGCGGGAGTATTGAGAGAGACCCAGTACTTC. This sequence encodes CASSVGLAGVLRETQYF.